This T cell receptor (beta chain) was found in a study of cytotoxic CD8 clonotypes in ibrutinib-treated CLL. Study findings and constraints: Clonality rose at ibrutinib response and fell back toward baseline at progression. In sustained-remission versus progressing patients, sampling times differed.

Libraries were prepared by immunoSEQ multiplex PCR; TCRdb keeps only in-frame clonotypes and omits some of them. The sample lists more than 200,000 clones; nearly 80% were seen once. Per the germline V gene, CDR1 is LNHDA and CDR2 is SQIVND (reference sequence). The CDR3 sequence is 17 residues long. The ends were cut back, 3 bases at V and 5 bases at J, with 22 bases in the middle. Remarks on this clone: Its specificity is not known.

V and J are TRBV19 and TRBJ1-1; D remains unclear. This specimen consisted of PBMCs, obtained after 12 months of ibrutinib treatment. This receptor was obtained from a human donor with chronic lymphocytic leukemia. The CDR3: CASSIAAAGLGLTEAFF. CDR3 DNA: TGTGCCAGTAGTATCGCGGCAGCAGGCTTAGGGTTGACTGAAGCTTTCTTT.